These 5 T cell receptor beta chains share one sample of origin, sequenced in a study of T cells in Graves' hyperthyroidism and ophthalmopathy. RNA transcripts were the template for amplifying TCR beta CDR3 regions. The HTBI primer set was used in a first-round RT-PCR of the TCR CDR3. A single record per CDR3 protein comes from TCRdb applying MiXCR to the multiplex PCR reads. The sample carries hundreds of thousands of distinct CDR3 sequences, approximately 15% recorded once. Sequenced material: blood. Receptors originate from a woman aged 30 to 39 with Graves' hyperthyroidism that later progressed to Graves' ophthalmopathy.

This clonotype came up a few times. The chain joins TRBV12-3 or TRBV12-4 to TRBJ2-2, with unresolved D. The CDR3 totals 11 residues. The V end was cut by 6 bases, the J end by 8 bases, with 7 bases between. Here the CDR3 DNA reads TGTGCCAGCAGCAAACTAGGGGAGCTGTTTTTT. Its protein is CASSKLGELFF.

There are many counts of this clonotype. This chain uses TRBV3-1 with TRBJ1-2, with 7 bases aligning to TRBD1. The J segment lost 4 bases and the V segment lost 6 bases, leaving 5 bases of the junction unmatched. There are 13 residues in the CDR3. The germline gives CDR1 LGHDT, CDR2 YNNKEL (reference sequence). CDR3: CASRRGDSYGYTF. The CDR3 DNA follows: TGTGCCAGCAGGCGGGGGGACAGCTATGGCTACACCTTC.

Note on this clonotype: A read error may account for a junction end that differs from germline. The V gene is TRBV7-7, the J gene TRBJ1-5; TRBD1 might be the D (6 bases). The CDR3 runs to 16 residues. CDR1 SSHAT and CDR2 FNYEAQ come from the germline V gene (reference sequence). The CDR3 here is CASSLSGAASNQPQHF. Written as DNA, the CDR3 is TGTGCTAGCAGCTTGTCAGGGGCCGCTAGCAATCAGCCCCAGCATTTT. Full variable domain (remainder filled in from reference TRBV7-7 and TRBJ1-5): GAGVSQSPRYKVTKRGQDVTLRCDPISSHATLYWYQQALGQGPEFLTYFNYEAQPDKSGLPSDRFSAERPEGSISTLTIQRTEQRDSAMYRCASSLSGAASNQPQHFGDGTRLSIL.

With respect to this clonotype: A read error may be the cause here, since a much bigger clone is one base away. The genes are TRBV4-1 and TRBJ1-1, with D unclear. Germline V gives CDR1 MGHRA, CDR2 YSYEKL. Trimming cost V 4 bases and J 4 bases, with 19 bases left between them. This CDR3 is 16 amino acids long. The CDR3 bases are TGCGCCAGCAGCCCCCGACGTGCTAACCTCCTCACTGAAGCTTTCTTT. This gives the protein CASSPRRANLLTEAFF.

This clonotype was observed once. This CDR3 reads CASSLERLNEQFF. The CDR3, as DNA: TGTGCCAGCAGCTTAGAGCGCCTTAATGAGCAGTTCTTC. The chain joins TRBV11-3 to TRBJ2-1; D remains ambiguous. Germline V gene lookup returns CDR1 SGHNT and CDR2 YENEEA. V lost 0 bases, J lost 7 bases, and 7 bases lay in between. CDR3 length equals 13 residues.